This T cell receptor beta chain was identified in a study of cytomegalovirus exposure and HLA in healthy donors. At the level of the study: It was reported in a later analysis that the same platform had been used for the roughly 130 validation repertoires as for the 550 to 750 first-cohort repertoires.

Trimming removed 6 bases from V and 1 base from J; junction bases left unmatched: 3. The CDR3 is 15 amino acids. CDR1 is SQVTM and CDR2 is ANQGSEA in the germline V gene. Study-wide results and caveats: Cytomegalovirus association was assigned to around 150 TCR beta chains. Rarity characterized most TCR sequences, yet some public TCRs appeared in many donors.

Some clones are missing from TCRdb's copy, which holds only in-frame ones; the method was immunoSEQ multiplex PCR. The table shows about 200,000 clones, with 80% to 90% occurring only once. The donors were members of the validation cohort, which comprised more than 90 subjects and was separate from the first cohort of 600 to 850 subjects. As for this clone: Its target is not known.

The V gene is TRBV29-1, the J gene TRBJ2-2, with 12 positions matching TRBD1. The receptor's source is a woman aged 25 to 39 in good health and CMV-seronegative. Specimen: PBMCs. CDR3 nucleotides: TGCAGCGTCGGGACAGGGGGCCGGAACACCGGGGAGCTGTTTTTT. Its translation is CSVGTGGRNTGELFF.